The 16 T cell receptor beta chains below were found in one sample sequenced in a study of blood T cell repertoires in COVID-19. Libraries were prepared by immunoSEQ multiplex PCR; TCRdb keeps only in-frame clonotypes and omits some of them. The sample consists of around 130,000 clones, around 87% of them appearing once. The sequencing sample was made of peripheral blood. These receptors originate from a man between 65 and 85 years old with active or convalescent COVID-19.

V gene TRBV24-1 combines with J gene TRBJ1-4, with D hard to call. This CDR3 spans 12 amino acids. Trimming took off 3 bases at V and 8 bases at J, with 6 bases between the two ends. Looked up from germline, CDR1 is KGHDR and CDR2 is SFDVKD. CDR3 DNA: TGTGCCACCAGTGATCCCCAAGAAAAACTGTTTTTT. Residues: CATSDPQEKLFF.

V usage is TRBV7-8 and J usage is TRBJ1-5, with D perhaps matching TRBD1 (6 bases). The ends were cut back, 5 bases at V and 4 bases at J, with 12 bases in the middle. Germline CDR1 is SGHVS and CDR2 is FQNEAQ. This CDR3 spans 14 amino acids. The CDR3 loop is CASSPETGNQPQHF. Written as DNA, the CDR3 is TGTGCCAGCAGCCCAGAGACAGGAAATCAGCCCCAGCATTTT.

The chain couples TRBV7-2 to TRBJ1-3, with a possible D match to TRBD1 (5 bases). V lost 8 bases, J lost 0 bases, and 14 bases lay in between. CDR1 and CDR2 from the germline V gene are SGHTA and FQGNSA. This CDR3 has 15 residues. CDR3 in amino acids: CASLRGASSGNTIYF. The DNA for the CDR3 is TGTGCCAGCCTCCGTGGGGCGAGCTCTGGAAACACCATATATTTT.

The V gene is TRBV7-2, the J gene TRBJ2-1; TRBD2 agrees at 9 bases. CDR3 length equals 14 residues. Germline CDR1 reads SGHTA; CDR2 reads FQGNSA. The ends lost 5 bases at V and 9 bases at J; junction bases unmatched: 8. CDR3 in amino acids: CASSPAGGPGEQFF. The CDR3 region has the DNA TGTGCCAGCAGCCCCGCGGGAGGGCCCGGTGAGCAGTTCTTC.

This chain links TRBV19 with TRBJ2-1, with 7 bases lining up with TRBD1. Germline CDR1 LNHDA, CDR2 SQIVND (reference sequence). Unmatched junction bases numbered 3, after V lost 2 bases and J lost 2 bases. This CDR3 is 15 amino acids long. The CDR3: CASSIFQGAYNEQFF. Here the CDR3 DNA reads TGTGCCAGTAGTATATTTCAGGGGGCCTACAATGAGCAGTTCTTC.

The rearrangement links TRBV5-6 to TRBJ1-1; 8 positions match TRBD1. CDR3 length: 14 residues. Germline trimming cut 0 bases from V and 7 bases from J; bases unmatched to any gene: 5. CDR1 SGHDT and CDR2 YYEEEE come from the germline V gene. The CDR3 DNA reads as TGTGCCAGCAGCTTGGGGCGGACAGGGAATGAAGCTTTCTTT. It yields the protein CASSLGRTGNEAFF.

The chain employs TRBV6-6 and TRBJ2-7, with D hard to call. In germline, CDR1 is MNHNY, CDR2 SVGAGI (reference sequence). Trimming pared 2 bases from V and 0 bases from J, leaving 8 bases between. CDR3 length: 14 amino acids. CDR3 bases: TGTGCCAGCAGTTACGGGCAGGTCTCCTACGAGCAGTACTTC. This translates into CASSYGQVSYEQYF.

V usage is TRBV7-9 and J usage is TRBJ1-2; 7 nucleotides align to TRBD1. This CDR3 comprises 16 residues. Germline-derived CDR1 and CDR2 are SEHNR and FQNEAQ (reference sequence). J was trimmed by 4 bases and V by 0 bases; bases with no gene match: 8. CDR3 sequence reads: CASSLAGDRVGYGYTF. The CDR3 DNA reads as TGTGCCAGCAGCTTAGCGGGTGACAGGGTGGGCTATGGCTACACCTTC.

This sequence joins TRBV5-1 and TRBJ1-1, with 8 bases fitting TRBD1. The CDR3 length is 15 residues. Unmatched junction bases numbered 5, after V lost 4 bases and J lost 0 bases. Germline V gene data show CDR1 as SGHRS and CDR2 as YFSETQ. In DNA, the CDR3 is TGCGCCAGCAGCCCTAGGACAGGGATGAACACTGAAGCTTTCTTT. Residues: CASSPRTGMNTEAFF.

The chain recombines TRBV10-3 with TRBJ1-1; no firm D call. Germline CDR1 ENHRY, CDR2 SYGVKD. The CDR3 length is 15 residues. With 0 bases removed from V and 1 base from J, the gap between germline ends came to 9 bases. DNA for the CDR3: TGTGCCATCAGTGAGTCGAGAGGCACGAACACTGAAGCTTTCTTT. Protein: CAISESRGTNTEAFF.

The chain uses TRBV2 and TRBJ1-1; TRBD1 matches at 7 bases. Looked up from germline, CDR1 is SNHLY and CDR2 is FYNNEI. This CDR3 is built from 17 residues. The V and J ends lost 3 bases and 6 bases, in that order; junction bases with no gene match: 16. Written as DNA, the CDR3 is TGTGCCAGCAGTGACCCCTTTCTCTTAGACAGGGCTTCTGAAGCTTTCTTT. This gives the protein CASSDPFLLDRASEAFF. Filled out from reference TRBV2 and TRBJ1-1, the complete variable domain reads EPEVTQTPSHQVTQMGQEVILRCVPISNHLYFYWYRQILGQKVEFLVSFYNNEISEKSEIFDDQFSVERPDGSNFTLKIRSTKLEDSAMYFCASSDPFLLDRASEAFFGQGTRLTVV.

CDR3 amino acids: CASSSPGGYTEAFF. The CDR3 DNA is TGTGCCAGCAGCTCCCCGGGGGGATACACTGAAGCTTTCTTT. The V gene is TRBV7-9, the J gene TRBJ1-1, with a tentative D call TRBD1 (5 bases). CDR1 SEHNR and CDR2 FQNEAQ come from the germline V gene (reference sequence). The CDR3 contains 14 residues. V gave up 4 bases and J gave up 3 bases, with 12 bases separating them. Variable domain in full (rest from reference TRBV7-9 and TRBJ1-1): DTGVSQNPRHKITKRGQNVTFRCDPISEHNRLYWYRQTLGQGPEFLTYFQNEAQLEKSRLLSDRFSAERPKGSFSTLEIQRTEQGDSAMYLCASSSPGGYTEAFFGQGTRLTVV.

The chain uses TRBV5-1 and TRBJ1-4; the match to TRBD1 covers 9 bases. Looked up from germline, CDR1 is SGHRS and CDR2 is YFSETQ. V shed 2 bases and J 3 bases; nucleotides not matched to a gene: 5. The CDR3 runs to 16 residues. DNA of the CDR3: TGCGCCAGCAGCTTCCGTGGGGACAGGGCTAATGAAAAACTGTTTTTT. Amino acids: CASSFRGDRANEKLFF. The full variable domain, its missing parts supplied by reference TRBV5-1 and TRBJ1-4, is KAGVTQTPRYLIKTRGQQVTLSCSPISGHRSVSWYQQTPGQGLQFLFEYFSETQRNKGNFPGRFSGRQFSNSRSEMNVSTLELGDSALYLCASSFRGDRANEKLFFGSGTQLSVL.

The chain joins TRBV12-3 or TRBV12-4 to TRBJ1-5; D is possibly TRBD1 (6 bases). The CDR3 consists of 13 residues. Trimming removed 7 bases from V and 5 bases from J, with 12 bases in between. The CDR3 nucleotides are TGTGCCAGCAAGCAGGGGCCCTATCAGCCCCAGCATTTT. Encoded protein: CASKQGPYQPQHF.

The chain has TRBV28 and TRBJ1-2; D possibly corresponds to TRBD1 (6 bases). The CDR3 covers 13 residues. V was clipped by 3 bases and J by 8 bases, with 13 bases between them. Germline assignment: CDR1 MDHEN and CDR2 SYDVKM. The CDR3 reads CASSFGQGYGYTF. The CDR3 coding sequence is TGTGCCAGCAGTTTCGGGCAGGGGTACGGCTACACCTTC.

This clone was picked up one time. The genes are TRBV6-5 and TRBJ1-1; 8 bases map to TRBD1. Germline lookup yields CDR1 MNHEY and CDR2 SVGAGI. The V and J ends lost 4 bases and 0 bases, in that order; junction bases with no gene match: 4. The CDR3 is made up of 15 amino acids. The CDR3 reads CASSSPTGVNTEAFF. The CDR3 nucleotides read TGTGCCAGCAGTTCCCCGACAGGGGTGAACACTGAAGCTTTCTTT.